The 10 T cell receptor beta chains below all came from one sample that was sequenced in a study of human T cells and chemical hapten exposure. One entry per CDR3 protein results from TCRdb running MiXCR on the RACE reads. The sample shows fewer than 45,000 distinct CDR3 sequences, 10% of them seen only once. Time point: pre-sensitization, week 0. The treatment was: therapeutic diphenylcyclopropenone sensitization with weekly scalp DPC. Total RNA was extracted from unfractionated whole blood. The starting material was whole blood, obtained in connection with sensitization to the hapten diphenylcyclopropenone (DPC). The receptors were gathered from a man in his fifties with alopecia areata. Some clones in this sample may be carry-over from other donors' samples.

This clonotype was observed a few times. This chain links TRBV3-1 with TRBJ2-1; 9 nucleotides line up with TRBD2. With V trimmed by 4 bases and J by 6 bases, 7 bases remained unmatched. The germline V gene has CDR1 LGHDT and CDR2 YNNKEL (reference sequence). This CDR3 is 15 amino acids long. The CDR3 reads CASSLRGTSTNEQFF. The DNA of the CDR3 is TGTGCCAGCAGCCTACGGGGGACTAGCACCAATGAGCAGTTCTTC.

The rearrangement uses TRBV28 and TRBJ2-3; TRBD2 is a possible D gene (6 bases). V lost 6 bases and J 5 bases, leaving 9 bases between the germline ends. The V gene's germline CDR1 is MDHEN and CDR2 SYDVKM. CDR3 length: 12 residues. The DNA of the CDR3 is TGTGCCAGCAGGCAGGGAGGAGATACGCAGTATTTT. It translates to CASRQGGDTQYF.

In its sample, this clonotype was seen many times. The V and J genes are TRBV24-1 and TRBJ2-4, with TRBD2 identical over 7 bases. This CDR3 region has 12 residues. V shed 12 bases and J 9 bases; nucleotides not matched to a gene: 10. The germline V gene encodes CDR1 KGHDR and CDR2 SFDVKD. The CDR3 loop reads CAAPRGGIIQYF. DNA of the CDR3: TGTGCCGCCCCCCGGGGAGGGATCATTCAGTACTTC.

This clonotype was counted ten times or more. The chain joins TRBV6-4 to TRBJ2-3, with D tentatively TRBD2 (6 bases). The V and J ends lost 3 bases and 0 bases respectively, with 7 bases between them. Germline V CDR1 and CDR2: MRHNA, SNTAGT. The CDR3 runs 14 residues. DNA of the CDR3: TGTGCCAGCAGTGAGGGGACTAGCACAGATACGCAGTATTTT. Translating it yields CASSEGTSTDTQYF.

V gene TRBV11-2 combines with J gene TRBJ2-7; perhaps TRBD1 as D (6 bases). This CDR3 has 13 residues. Germline assignment: CDR1 SGHAT and CDR2 FQNNGV. V lost 1 base, J lost 6 bases, and 10 bases lay in between. The chain's CDR3 is CASSLVQGFEQYF. The CDR3 DNA reads as TGTGCCAGCAGCTTAGTGCAGGGGTTCGAGCAGTACTTC.

V is TRBV6-2 or TRBV6-3 and J is TRBJ1-1; 7 bases are a match to TRBD1. V shed 6 bases, J shed 7 bases, and the junction held 2 bases outside the gene matches. The CDR3 totals 11 residues. The germline gives CDR1 MNHEY, CDR2 SVGEGT. The CDR3 is CASSQGGEAFF. The CDR3 nucleotides are TGTGCCAGCAGCCAGGGGGGTGAAGCTTTCTTT.

As concerns this clonotype: A much bigger clone sits one base away, suggesting this may be a read error. V and J are TRBV18 and TRBJ2-7; D may be TRBD2 (6 bases). Germline-derived CDR1 and CDR2 are KGHSH and LQKENI. The length of the CDR3 is 14 residues. The CDR3 DNA reads TGTGTCAGCTCACTCTCCGGGAGTTCGTACGAGCAGTACTTC. Its protein is CVSSLSGSSYEQYF.

In its sample, this clonotype was seen many times. This chain links TRBV7-9 with TRBJ1-4, with 7 bases matching TRBD1. V was pared by 6 bases and J by 4 bases, with 8 bases of the junction left unmatched. This CDR3 is 15 amino acids long. The germline gives CDR1 SEHNR, CDR2 FQNEAQ (reference sequence). Here the CDR3 reads CASRADQGVNEKLFF. The CDR3 region has the DNA TGTGCCAGCAGGGCAGACCAGGGGGTTAATGAAAAACTGTTTTTT.

The CDR3 nucleotides are TGTGCCAGCAGCGGCATACTAGAGGAGCTGTTTTTT. It encodes CASSGILEELFF. J is TRBJ2-2 and V is TRBV11-2, with D possibly being TRBD2 (5 bases). Germline lookup yields CDR1 SGHAT and CDR2 FQNNGV. The CDR3 spans 12 residues. Trimming cost V 5 bases and J 10 bases, with 11 bases left between them. Filled out from reference TRBV11-2 and TRBJ2-2, the complete variable domain reads EAGVAQSPRYKIIEKRQSVAFWCNPISGHATLYWYQQILGQGPKLLIQFQNNGVVDDSQLPKDRFSAERLKGVDSTLKIQPAKLEDSAVYLCASSGILEELFFGEGSRLTVL.

About this clonotype: Just one base apart from a much larger clone, this may be a read error. The genes are TRBV5-1 and TRBJ2-7; D remains unclear. This CDR3 region has 12 residues. CDR1 is SGHRS and CDR2 is YFSETQ in the germline V gene. Trimming shortened V by 5 bases and J by 9 bases, and 15 bases separated the two germline ends. CDR3 sequence: CASREYHGGQYF. The CDR3 nucleotides are TGCGCCAGCAGGGAGTACCACGGCGGGCAGTACTTC.